One and the same sample provided the 7 T cell receptor beta chains below, sequenced in a study of blood T cell repertoires in COVID-19. Sequencing was performed with immunoSEQ multiplex PCR; in TCRdb, only in-frame clones are kept and a portion is missing. The sample lists approximately 150,000 clones; about 88% were seen once. The sequenced sample was peripheral blood. The receptor set was obtained from a man aged 50 or older who had recovered from COVID-19.

V gene TRBV18 combines with J gene TRBJ2-7, with TRBD2 as a possible D gene (9 bases). V lost 4 bases to trimming and J lost 2 bases, with 24 bases between them. Germline V CDR1 and CDR2: KGHSH, LQKENI. The CDR3 runs 18 residues. The CDR3 loop reads CASSHRQGLAGVTYEQYF. Here the CDR3 DNA reads TGTGCCAGCTCACACCGACAGGGGTTAGCGGGAGTCACCTACGAGCAGTACTTC.

The V call is TRBV27, the J call TRBJ2-1; a weak D match, TRBD2 (6 bases). CDR1 MNHEY and CDR2 SMNVEV come from the germline V gene (reference sequence). The CDR3 sequence is 13 residues long. Trimming took 3 bases from V and 4 from J, leaving 7 bases between them. CDR3 region: CASSFLAYNEQFF. CDR3 bases: TGTGCCAGCAGTTTTCTAGCGTACAATGAGCAGTTCTTC.

In this sample, this clone turned up once. The J gene is TRBJ2-1, the V gene TRBV19; 14 nucleotides agree with TRBD2. V shed 4 bases, J shed 7 bases, and the junction held 3 bases outside the gene matches. Germline V gene sequence: CDR1 LNHDA, CDR2 SQIVND (reference sequence). This CDR3 region has 15 residues. CDR3 protein: CASSSGTSGGNEQFF. The CDR3 DNA is TGTGCCAGTAGTAGCGGGACTAGCGGGGGTAATGAGCAGTTCTTC.

V usage is TRBV14 and J usage is TRBJ1-2; TRBD1 is a possible D gene (6 bases). The CDR3 is 15 residues long. V lost 2 bases, J lost 2 bases, and 12 bases lay in between. From germline, CDR1 is SGHDN and CDR2 FVKESK. The CDR3: CASSQNQGPNYGYTF. DNA for the CDR3: TGTGCCAGCAGCCAAAATCAGGGGCCCAACTATGGCTACACCTTC.

The J gene is TRBJ2-3, the V gene TRBV7-9; 8 bases align to TRBD1. The CDR3 length is 16 residues. Germline-derived CDR1 and CDR2 are SEHNR and FQNEAQ (reference sequence). Trimming cost V 4 bases and J 4 bases; bases outside gene matches: 10. CDR3 bases: TGTGCCAGCAGCTCCCCTCGACAGGGGAGTGCAGATACGCAGTATTTT. It codes for CASSSPRQGSADTQYF.

The chain uses TRBV19 and TRBJ2-1; 7 bases fit TRBD2. This CDR3 has 16 residues. The trim removed 1 base at V and 8 bases at J, leaving 11 bases unmatched. Germline V gene data show CDR1 as LNHDA and CDR2 as SQIVND (reference sequence). Written as DNA, the CDR3 is TGTGCCAGTAGTATAGCCGGGACTACTACATACTATGAGCAGTTCTTC. Protein product: CASSIAGTTTYYEQFF. The complete variable domain, with remaining parts taken from reference TRBV19 and TRBJ2-1, reads DGGITQSPKYLFRKEGQNVTLSCEQNLNHDAMYWYRQDPGQGLRLIYYSQIVNDFQKGDIAEGYSVSREKKESFPLTVTSAQKNPTAFYLCASSIAGTTTYYEQFFGPGTRLTVL.

The CDR3 protein is CASGLLQGRPFF. CDR3 DNA sequence: TGTGCTAGTGGTTTACTCCAGGGGCGACCGTTCTTC. This chain links TRBV12-5 with TRBJ2-1; D is possibly TRBD1 (6 bases). The germline V gene encodes CDR1 LGHNT and CDR2 FRNRAP. Between the trimmed V and J ends, which lost 3 bases and 15 bases, there was a span of 15 bases. The CDR3 totals 12 residues. Full variable domain (remainder filled in from reference TRBV12-5 and TRBJ2-1): DARVTQTPRHKVTEMGQEVTMRCQPILGHNTVFWYRQTMMQGLELLAYFRNRAPLDDSGMPKDRFSAEMPDATLATLKIQPSEPRDSAVYFCASGLLQGRPFFGPGTRLTVL.